A single sample gave rise to the 25 T cell receptor beta chains below, sequenced in a study of beta chain features in type 1 diabetes (dated by TCRdb to 2017 to 2018). Receptor amplification or capture employed the immunoSEQ multiplex PCR assay. The entire isolated RNA was reverse transcribed using the High Capacity cDNA Reverse Transcription Kit, and thus expressed TCRB transcripts were sequenced. TCRdb retrieved this table from immuneACCESS and kept in-frame rearrangements only. Not all clones are present; in checked studies, unresolved V genes account for under half, and no reason is known for the remainder. Counted in this sample were 200,000 to 250,000 clones; 7.5% to 10% of them appeared once. The ten largest make up 0.034% of the sample. Sequencing input: naive CD4+ T cells from blood. The sample's cell subset or site label, decoded: true naive CD4+ T cells. All receptors derive from a woman in her late teens or twenties in good health.

The rearrangement links TRBV19 to TRBJ1-1, with a weak D call TRBD1 (5 bases). The CDR3 is made up of 14 amino acids. Germline assignment: CDR1 LNHDA and CDR2 SQIVND (reference sequence). Trimming left V 1 base short and J 5 bases short, with 11 bases between. This chain's CDR3 is CASSIAGGGTEAFF. In DNA form, the CDR3 reads TGTGCCAGTAGTATAGCCGGGGGAGGAACTGAAGCTTTCTTT.

V is TRBV7-9 and J is TRBJ1-5, with D hard to call. The CDR3 sequence is 15 residues long. Trimming left V 5 bases short and J 3 bases short, with 14 bases between. CDR1 is SEHNR and CDR2 is FQNEAQ in the germline V gene (reference sequence). CDR3 coding DNA: TGTGCCAGCAGCGCAGACCCGGGAAACAATCAGCCCCAGCATTTT. Protein: CASSADPGNNQPQHF. The full variable domain, rest sourced from reference TRBV7-9 and TRBJ1-5, is DTGVSQNPRHKITKRGQNVTFRCDPISEHNRLYWYRQTLGQGPEFLTYFQNEAQLEKSRLLSDRFSAERPKGSFSTLEIQRTEQGDSAMYLCASSADPGNNQPQHFGDGTRLSIL.

The V and J genes are TRBV9 and TRBJ2-1; 8 positions agree with TRBD1. The trim removed 4 bases at V and 8 bases at J, leaving 11 bases unmatched. The CDR3 length is 15 residues. Germline V gene lookup returns CDR1 SGDLS and CDR2 YYNGEE. The CDR3 region has the DNA TGTGCCAGCAGCTTGGACAGGGCGTTTGAGGATGAGCAGTTCTTC. Translation: CASSLDRAFEDEQFF.

The rearrangement links TRBV4-1 to TRBJ2-5; possible D gene TRBD2, 6 bases. Germline loops: CDR1 MGHRA, CDR2 YSYEKL. The CDR3 consists of 17 residues. Trimming removed 0 bases at V and 1 base at J, with 15 bases between. The CDR3 spells CASSQDIVADRQETQYF. DNA of the CDR3: TGCGCCAGCAGCCAAGATATCGTAGCGGACCGCCAAGAGACCCAGTACTTC.

In its sample, this clone was seen a few times. The CDR3 spells CASSYETSGKQFF. The CDR3 DNA sequence: TGTGCCAGCAGTTACGAGACTAGCGGGAAGCAGTTCTTC. V and J are TRBV6-5 and TRBJ2-1; 11 bases are a match to TRBD2. Germline trimming cut 2 bases from V and 11 bases from J; bases unmatched to any gene: 2. Germline assignment: CDR1 MNHEY and CDR2 SVGAGI. The CDR3 extends over 13 amino acids.

This clone was observed a handful of times. J is TRBJ1-2 and V is TRBV5-6; D unresolved. The CDR3 covers 14 residues. Trimming took 2 bases from V and 6 from J, leaving 14 bases between them. Germline assignment: CDR1 SGHDT and CDR2 YYEEEE. The CDR3 DNA reads as TGTGCCAGCAGCTTAATTCGGCGGAAACATGGCTACACCTTC. Protein sequence: CASSLIRRKHGYTF.

This clone was seen just once. The CDR3 loop is CASSSRRQVSSYEQYF. CDR3 coding DNA: TGTGCCAGCAGCTCTCGACGACAGGTTAGCTCCTACGAGCAGTACTTC. The genes are TRBV5-6 and TRBJ2-7; a weak D match, TRBD1 (6 bases). The germline V and J ends were trimmed by 3 bases and 0 bases, with 16 bases remaining between them. Per germline, CDR1 SGHDT and CDR2 YYEEEE. CDR3 length: 16 residues.

Many counts were recorded for this clone. The chain has TRBV29-1 and TRBJ2-3; maybe TRBD1 (6 bases). From germline, CDR1 is SQVTM and CDR2 ANQGSEA. The CDR3 extends over 14 amino acids. Trimming removed 4 bases at V and 7 bases at J, with 18 bases between. The CDR3 protein is CSVAGSQRGNTQYF. CDR3 nucleotides: TGCAGCGTTGCGGGATCCCAAAGGGGGAATACGCAGTATTTT.

This clone came up a few times. The genes are TRBV28 and TRBJ2-7; weak D call: TRBD1 (6 bases). Looked up from germline, CDR1 is MDHEN and CDR2 is SYDVKM. This CDR3 comprises 15 residues. V lost 5 bases, J lost 2 bases, and 16 bases lay in between. The CDR3: CASSSPGTLAYEQYF. The CDR3 DNA sequence: TGTGCCAGCAGTAGTCCCGGGACACTTGCCTACGAGCAGTACTTC. Drawing the rest from reference TRBV28 and TRBJ2-7, the complete variable domain is DVKVTQSSRYLVKRTGEKVFLECVQDMDHENMFWYRQDPGLGLRLIYFSYDVKMKEKGDIPEGYSVSREKKERFSLILESASTNQTSMYLCASSSPGTLAYEQYFGPGTRLTVT.

This clone has a handful of counts. The chain has TRBV11-2 and TRBJ1-1; 7 positions agree with TRBD1. J gave up 4 bases and V 2 bases, and 4 bases lay outside the gene matches. Germline CDR1 is SGHAT and CDR2 is FQNNGV. CDR3 length: 14 amino acids. The CDR3 loop reads CASSLTRGATEAFF. CDR3 bases: TGTGCCAGCAGCTTAACCAGGGGGGCCACTGAAGCTTTCTTT. Drawing the rest from reference TRBV11-2 and TRBJ1-1, the complete variable domain is EAGVAQSPRYKIIEKRQSVAFWCNPISGHATLYWYQQILGQGPKLLIQFQNNGVVDDSQLPKDRFSAERLKGVDSTLKIQPAKLEDSAVYLCASSLTRGATEAFFGQGTRLTVV.

The chain joins TRBV19 to TRBJ2-7; possibly TRBD1 for D (5 bases). With 4 bases removed from V and 2 bases from J, the gap between germline ends came to 6 bases. The CDR3 loop spans 12 amino acids. Germline V lookup: CDR1 LNHDA, CDR2 SQIVND (reference sequence). DNA for the CDR3: TGTGCCAGTAGTACAGGGACCTACGAGCAGTACTTC. It translates to CASSTGTYEQYF. The full variable domain, rest sourced from reference TRBV19 and TRBJ2-7, is DGGITQSPKYLFRKEGQNVTLSCEQNLNHDAMYWYRQDPGQGLRLIYYSQIVNDFQKGDIAEGYSVSREKKESFPLTVTSAQKNPTAFYLCASSTGTYEQYFGPGTRLTVT.

In its sample, this clone was seen a few times. The rearrangement links TRBV19 to TRBJ1-5; maybe TRBD1 (6 bases). The CDR3 is 16 amino acids. The ends were cut back, 2 bases at V and 0 bases at J, with 11 bases in the middle. From germline, CDR1 is LNHDA and CDR2 SQIVND (reference sequence). The CDR3: CASSIYMTGSNQPQHF. CDR3 coding DNA: TGTGCCAGTAGTATATACATGACAGGTAGCAATCAGCCCCAGCATTTT. Full variable domain (rest looked up from reference TRBV19 and TRBJ1-5): DGGITQSPKYLFRKEGQNVTLSCEQNLNHDAMYWYRQDPGQGLRLIYYSQIVNDFQKGDIAEGYSVSREKKESFPLTVTSAQKNPTAFYLCASSIYMTGSNQPQHFGDGTRLSIL.

This clone was counted only a few times. The CDR3 here is CASSQLRPLSRDRGYTF. The CDR3 coding sequence is TGCGCCAGCAGCCAACTGAGGCCCCTATCGAGGGATAGGGGCTACACCTTC. The chain joins TRBV4-1 to TRBJ1-2, with D unresolved. Trimming took 2 bases from V and 8 from J, leaving 24 bases between them. Germline CDR1 and CDR2: MGHRA and YSYEKL. The CDR3 consists of 17 residues.

The V gene is TRBV5-4, the J gene TRBJ2-7, with 8 bases matching TRBD1. Germline values: CDR1 SGHNT, CDR2 YYREEE (reference sequence). V lost 4 bases and J lost 7; bases outside the gene matches: 10. There are 14 residues in the CDR3. This chain's CDR3 is CASSPSGQEGEQYF. The DNA of the CDR3 is TGTGCCAGCAGCCCGTCGGGACAGGAGGGGGAGCAGTACTTC.

This clone was found a few times. The chain uses TRBV19 and TRBJ2-7; 9 bases are a match to TRBD1. J was trimmed by 5 bases and V by 1 base; bases with no gene match: 6. The germline CDR1 and CDR2 sequences are LNHDA and SQIVND (reference sequence). The CDR3 consists of 15 residues. The DNA of the CDR3 is TGTGCCAGTAGTATAGGGTCTCGGACAGGGGACGAGCAGTACTTC. It encodes CASSIGSRTGDEQYF.

This clone turned up a few times. V gene TRBV19 combines with J gene TRBJ2-1; 7 nucleotides agree with TRBD2. Germline assignment: CDR1 LNHDA and CDR2 SQIVND (reference sequence). The V and J ends lost 4 bases and 1 base, in that order; junction bases with no gene match: 10. CDR3 length: 17 residues. The DNA of the CDR3 is TGTGCCAGTAGTAGGGACTATACCCTCTATTCCTACAATGAGCAGTTCTTC. Translation gives CASSRDYTLYSYNEQFF.

This clone has a handful of counts. The chain combines TRBV15 with TRBJ2-5; 8 bases map to TRBD2. Germline trimming cut 2 bases from V and 1 base from J; bases unmatched to any gene: 3. The germline V gene has CDR1 LNHNV and CDR2 YYDKDF (reference sequence). The CDR3 totals 15 residues. The CDR3 DNA reads TGTGCCACCAGCAGAAAAGGGACTAGCCAAGAGACCCAGTACTTC. This translates into CATSRKGTSQETQYF.

V is TRBV19 and J is TRBJ1-5; the D gene is possibly TRBD1 (6 bases). V was pared by 2 bases and J by 0 bases, with 8 bases between. The CDR3 extends over 15 amino acids. Germline V gives CDR1 LNHDA, CDR2 SQIVND (reference sequence). The CDR3 region has the DNA TGTGCCAGTAGTATATCAGGGGATAGCAATCAGCCCCAGCATTTT. This codes for CASSISGDSNQPQHF.

The rearrangement uses TRBV7-2 and TRBJ2-1, with 9 bases aligning to TRBD2. The CDR3 sequence is 18 residues long. V lost 4 bases to trimming and J lost 1 base; unmatched junction nucleotides: 11. The germline V gene has CDR1 SGHTA and CDR2 FQGNSA. CDR3 loop: CASSYAQPGLASYNEQFF. The DNA for the CDR3 is TGTGCCAGCAGCTACGCCCAACCGGGACTAGCTTCCTACAATGAGCAGTTCTTC.

The J gene is TRBJ2-3, the V gene TRBV6-6; D may be TRBD2 (6 bases). The CDR3 length is 13 residues. Germline V CDR1 and CDR2: MNHNY, SVGAGI (reference sequence). The V end was cut by 6 bases, the J end by 8 bases, with 15 bases between. The CDR3 nucleotides read TGTGCCAGCAGCGATCCGCTGGGAGGTACGCAGTATTTT. Translating it yields CASSDPLGGTQYF.

The gene calls are TRBV27 and TRBJ2-3, with 13 bases matching TRBD2. Germline assignment: CDR1 MNHEY and CDR2 SMNVEV (reference sequence). With 2 bases clipped from V and 2 bases from J, the junction kept 1 base outside the gene matches. CDR3 length equals 16 residues. The CDR3 protein is CASSLGTSGVTDTQYF. CDR3 in DNA: TGTGCCAGCAGTTTAGGGACTAGCGGGGTCACAGATACGCAGTATTTT.

The V and J genes are TRBV5-5 and TRBJ2-7, with 7 bases matching TRBD1. The V segment lost 5 bases and the J segment 4 bases; nucleotides outside the gene matches: 6. The CDR3 length is 13 residues. Germline V lookup: CDR1 SGHKS, CDR2 YYEKEE (reference sequence). CDR3 sequence (DNA): TGTGCCAGCAGACGAGGGGGCTCGTACGAGCAGTACTTC. It codes for CASRRGGSYEQYF.

This clone occurred a few times. The CDR3 region is CASSLVVSGQAVLETQYF. The CDR3 region has the DNA TGTGCCAGCAGCTTAGTCGTCTCGGGACAGGCGGTTTTGGAGACCCAGTACTTC. This rearrangement joins TRBV7-9 to TRBJ2-5, with TRBD1 matching 8 bases. Germline V gene lookup returns CDR1 SEHNR and CDR2 FQNEAQ (reference sequence). The CDR3 has 18 residues. The V segment lost 1 base and the J segment 5 bases; nucleotides outside the gene matches: 15.

The CDR3: CASTGGVSYNEQFF. CDR3 DNA: TGCGCCAGTACAGGGGGTGTCTCCTACAATGAGCAGTTCTTC. The chain carries TRBV5-1 and TRBJ2-1; 8 bases are a match to TRBD1. CDR1 SGHRS and CDR2 YFSETQ come from the germline V gene. CDR3 length: 14 residues. The J segment lost 0 bases and the V segment lost 8 bases, leaving 4 bases of the junction unmatched.

This clone was picked up many times. The chain is built from TRBV7-9 and TRBJ2-7, with 9 positions matching TRBD1. The CDR3 extends over 13 amino acids. CDR1 is SEHNR and CDR2 is FQNEAQ in the germline V gene (reference sequence). After removal of 7 bases from V and 5 bases from J, the junction contained 6 bases not matched to a gene. The CDR3 loop is CASTGTGMNEQYF. CDR3 DNA: TGTGCCAGCACCGGGACAGGGATGAACGAGCAGTACTTC.